A selection of T cell receptor beta chains follows, all from one sample in a study of esophageal squamous cell carcinoma under preoperative chemotherapy. TCRdb recomputed calls from the PCR reads with MiXCR, one row per CDR3 protein. The sample holds about 15,000 distinct CDR3 sequences, around 47% seen once. The sample was taken from a patient given preoperative chemotherapy. The receptors derive from a human donor with esophageal squamous cell carcinoma. The donor label of this sample is uncertain. The CDR3 runs from the conserved cysteine through the conserved F or W. Clone size is shown for a subset of rows, as once, few, many or a class of expanded clone.

v_gene	j_gene	abundance	CDR3aa
TRBV11-2	TRBJ2-3	NA	CASSFETDTQYF
TRBV7-2	TRBJ2-4	NA	CASSGGGGQVKKIQYF
TRBV7-2	TRBJ2-3	once	CASSSGPRPTDTQYF
TRBV20-1	TRBJ2-1	NA	CSARDSDLNEQFF
TRBV7-8	NA	large	CASSPQGARQETQFF
TRBV30	TRBJ1-1	few	CAWTQGYTEAFF
TRBV6-1	NA	NA	CASRTGQGDTEAQYF
TRBV6-5	TRBJ2-7	few	CASSYFDSGSSYEQYF
TRBV27	TRBJ2-3	NA	CASSFRDPVTDTQYF
TRBV7-8	TRBJ2-3	few	CASSLKQRERTPRSTDTQYF
TRBV12-3/TRBV12-4	TRBJ2-2	NA	CASSQRQGNTGELFF
TRBV7-8	TRBJ2-7	NA	CASSSKLSAGVWEQYF
TRBV7-2	NA	few	CASSLDASGGALNEQYF
TRBV12-3/TRBV12-4	TRBJ2-7	NA	CASSLPGYEQYF
TRBV12-3/TRBV12-4	NA	once	CASSRTRGGSYEQYF
TRBV7-2	TRBJ2-3	NA	CASSAREGGATNMQYF
TRBV7-2	TRBJ2-3	large	CASSPRQGGSTDTQYF
TRBV10-3	TRBJ2-5	medium-sized	CAISPGLQETQYF